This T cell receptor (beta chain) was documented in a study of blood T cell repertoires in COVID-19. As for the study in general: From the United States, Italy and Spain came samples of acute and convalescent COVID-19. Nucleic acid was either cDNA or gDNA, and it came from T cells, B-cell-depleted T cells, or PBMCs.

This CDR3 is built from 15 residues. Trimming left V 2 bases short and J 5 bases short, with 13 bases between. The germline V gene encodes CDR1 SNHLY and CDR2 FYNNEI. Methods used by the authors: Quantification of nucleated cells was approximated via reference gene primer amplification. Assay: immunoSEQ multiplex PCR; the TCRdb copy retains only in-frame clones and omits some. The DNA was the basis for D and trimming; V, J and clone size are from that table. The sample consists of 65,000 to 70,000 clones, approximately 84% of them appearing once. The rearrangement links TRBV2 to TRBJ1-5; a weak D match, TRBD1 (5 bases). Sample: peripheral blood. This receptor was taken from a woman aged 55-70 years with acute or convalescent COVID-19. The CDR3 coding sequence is TGTGCCAGCAGTGAACGGGGGAACGTCGATCAGCCCCAGCATTTT. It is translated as CASSERGNVDQPQHF.